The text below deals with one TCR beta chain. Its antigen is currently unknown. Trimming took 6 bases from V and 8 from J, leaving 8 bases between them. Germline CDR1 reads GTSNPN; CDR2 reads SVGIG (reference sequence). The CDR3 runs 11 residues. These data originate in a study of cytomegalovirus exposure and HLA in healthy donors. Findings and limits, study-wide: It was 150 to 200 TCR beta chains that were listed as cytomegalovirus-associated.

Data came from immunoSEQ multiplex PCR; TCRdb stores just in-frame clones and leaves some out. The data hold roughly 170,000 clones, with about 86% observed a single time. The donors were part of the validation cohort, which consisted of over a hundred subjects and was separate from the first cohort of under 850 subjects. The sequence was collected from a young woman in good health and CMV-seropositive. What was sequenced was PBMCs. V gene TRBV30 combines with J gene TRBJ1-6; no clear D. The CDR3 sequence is CACPQDSPLHF. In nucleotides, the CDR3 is TGTGCCTGTCCTCAGGATTCACCCCTCCACTTT.